This TCR beta chain is from a study of blood T cell repertoires in COVID-19 (dated by TCRdb to the early 2020s). Study-level background: Samples from collaborators originated in the United States, Italy and Spain and spanned both the acute and convalescent phases of COVID-19. The samples were drawn from two sources: the first 160 participants of the ongoing ImmuneRACE study, and 1,000 to 1,500 subjects contributed by 6 global collaborators. Where available, HLA class I and class II types were obtained from metadata supplied by the sample provider rather than from assay-based typing. The prospective study material was composed of cDNA or gDNA derived from T cells, B-cell-depleted T cells, or PBMCs. The repertoires were released in a freely available public database intended as a resource for research on the immune response to SARS-CoV-2. A de-identified subject ID, COVID-19 status, age in years and sex were almost always included in the sample metadata. Subjects who had been exposed to COVID-19, were actively infected with it, or had recovered from it provided the deeply sampled blood TCRbeta repertoires that made up the dataset.

A second Seattle source provided samples from volunteer blood donors who had recovered from COVID-19. Whole blood was collected in K2EDTA tubes by collaborating institutions according to the institutions' own protocols. Collaborator samples were shipped for TCRbeta analysis as frozen whole blood, isolated PBMCs, or DNA extracted from either sample type. The immunoSEQ Assay, a bias-controlled multiplex PCR, was used to amplify TCRbeta CDR3 regions from genomic DNA. The published analysis was carried out like this. The number of nucleated cells in each sample was estimated by amplification of reference gene primers within the assay. To quantify the absolute abundance of each unique TCRbeta CDR3 rearrangement, sequence reads were collapsed and filtered. For each sample, productive Simpson clonality was calculated by taking the square root of Simpson's diversity index across productive rearrangements. TCRdb obtained this table from immuneACCESS and retained in-frame rearrangements with V and J assigned. These tables miss some clones; where compared with another copy, unresolved V genes account for less than half of the shortfall, and the remainder is unexplained. Clonal size and the V and J genes are those of that table, whereas D and trimming came from the DNA. The table for this sample lists 210,000 or so clones; about 85% of them were counted only once. The leading ten clones occupy approximately 12% of the sample.

About this clone: This clone's antigen is unknown. No clone much larger than this one lies a single base away; base qualities are absent.

Here V drops 4 bases and J drops 4 bases, and the junction holds 3 bases not matched to any gene. From the cysteine through the phenylalanine, the CDR3 covers 13 amino acids. Kept here is only the CDR3 DNA, which spans 39 bases and is read in frame from base 1. What the authors observed across the whole study: The amount of clinical and demographic metadata varied by source and participant and was provided uncurated.

The clonotype comes from a woman under 30 who had recovered from COVID-19. Recombination joined TRBV12-3 or TRBV12-4 with TRBJ1-1, with 7 bases aligning to TRBD1. Source material: peripheral blood. The nucleotide sequence is TGTGCCAGCAGTTCAGGGGGGATCACTGAAGCTTTCTTT. It translates to CASSSGGITEAFF.